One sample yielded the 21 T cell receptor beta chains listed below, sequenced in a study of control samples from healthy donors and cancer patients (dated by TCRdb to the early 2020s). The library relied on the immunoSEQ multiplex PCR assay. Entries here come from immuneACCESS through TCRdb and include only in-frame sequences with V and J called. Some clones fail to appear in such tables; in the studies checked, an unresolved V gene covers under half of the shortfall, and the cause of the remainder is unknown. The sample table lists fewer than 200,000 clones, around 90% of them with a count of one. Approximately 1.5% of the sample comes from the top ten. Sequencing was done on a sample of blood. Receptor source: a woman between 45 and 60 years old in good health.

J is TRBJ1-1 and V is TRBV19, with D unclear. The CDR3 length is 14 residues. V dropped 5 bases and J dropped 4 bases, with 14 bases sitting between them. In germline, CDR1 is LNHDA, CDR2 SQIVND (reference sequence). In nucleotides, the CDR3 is TGTGCCAGTAGTCGATCCCGCGTGGGCACTGAAGCTTTCTTT. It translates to CASSRSRVGTEAFF.

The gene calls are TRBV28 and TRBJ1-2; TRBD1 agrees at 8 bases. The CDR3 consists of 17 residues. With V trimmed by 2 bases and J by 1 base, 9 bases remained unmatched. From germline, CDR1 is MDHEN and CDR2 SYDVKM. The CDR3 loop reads CASSLGAGGQNNYGYTF. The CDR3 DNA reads TGTGCCAGCAGTTTAGGGGCAGGGGGCCAGAATAACTATGGCTACACCTTC.

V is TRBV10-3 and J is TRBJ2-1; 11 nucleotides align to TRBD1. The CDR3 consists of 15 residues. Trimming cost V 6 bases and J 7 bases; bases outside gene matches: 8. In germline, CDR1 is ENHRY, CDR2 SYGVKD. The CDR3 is CAIRPGQGESNEQFF. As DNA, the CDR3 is TGTGCCATCAGGCCGGGACAGGGGGAAAGTAATGAGCAGTTCTTC.

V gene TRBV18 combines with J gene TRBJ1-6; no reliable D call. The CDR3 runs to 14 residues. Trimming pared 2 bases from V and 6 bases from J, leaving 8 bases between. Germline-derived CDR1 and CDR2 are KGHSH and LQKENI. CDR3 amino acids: CASSPNSPNSPLHF. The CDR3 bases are TGTGCCAGCTCACCAAACAGTCCTAATTCACCCCTCCACTTT.

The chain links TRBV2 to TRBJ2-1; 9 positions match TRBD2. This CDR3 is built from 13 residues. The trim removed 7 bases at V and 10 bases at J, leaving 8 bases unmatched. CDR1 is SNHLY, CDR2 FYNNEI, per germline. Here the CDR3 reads CASTIAGAREQFF. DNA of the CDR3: TGTGCCAGCACTATAGCGGGAGCTAGGGAGCAGTTCTTC.

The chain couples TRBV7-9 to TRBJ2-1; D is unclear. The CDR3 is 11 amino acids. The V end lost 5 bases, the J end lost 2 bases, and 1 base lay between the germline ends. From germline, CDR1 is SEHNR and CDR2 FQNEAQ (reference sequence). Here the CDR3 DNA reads TGTGCCAGCAGCACCTACAATGAGCAGTTCTTC. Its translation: CASSTYNEQFF. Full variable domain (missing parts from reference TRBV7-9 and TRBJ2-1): DTGVSQNPRHKITKRGQNVTFRCDPISEHNRLYWYRQTLGQGPEFLTYFQNEAQLEKSRLLSDRFSAERPKGSFSTLEIQRTEQGDSAMYLCASSTYNEQFFGPGTRLTVL.

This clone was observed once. Written as DNA, the CDR3 is TGTGCCAGCAGCCCCGTAGAACCTGGGGCCAACGTCCTGACTTTC. This sequence encodes CASSPVEPGANVLTF. The J gene is TRBJ2-6, the V gene TRBV7-9; no definite D call. CDR1 is SEHNR and CDR2 is FQNEAQ in the germline V gene (reference sequence). Trimming stripped 5 bases from V and 2 bases from J, with 10 bases between. The CDR3 has 15 amino acids.

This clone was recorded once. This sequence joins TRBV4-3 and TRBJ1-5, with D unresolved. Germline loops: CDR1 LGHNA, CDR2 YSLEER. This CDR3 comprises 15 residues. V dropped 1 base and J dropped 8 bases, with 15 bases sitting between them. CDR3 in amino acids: CASSQGTAVEEPQHF. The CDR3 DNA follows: TGCGCCAGCAGCCAAGGAACGGCGGTGGAGGAGCCCCAGCATTTT.

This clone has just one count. The CDR3 DNA is TGTGCCAGCAGCTTGGCGACGTCCAGCTATGGCTACACCTTC. Protein: CASSLATSSYGYTF. J is TRBJ1-2 and V is TRBV7-2; D gene ambiguous. Germline CDR1 and CDR2: SGHTA and FQGNSA. CDR3 length: 14 residues. Trimming cost V 3 bases and J 4 bases, with 12 bases left between them.

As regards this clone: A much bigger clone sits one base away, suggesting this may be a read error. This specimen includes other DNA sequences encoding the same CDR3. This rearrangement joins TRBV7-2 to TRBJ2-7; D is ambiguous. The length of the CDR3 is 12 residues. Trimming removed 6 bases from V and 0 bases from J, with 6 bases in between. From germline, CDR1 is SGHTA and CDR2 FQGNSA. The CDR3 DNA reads TGTGCCAGCAGTTTGAGCTCCTACGAGCAGTACTTC. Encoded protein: CASSLSSYEQYF.

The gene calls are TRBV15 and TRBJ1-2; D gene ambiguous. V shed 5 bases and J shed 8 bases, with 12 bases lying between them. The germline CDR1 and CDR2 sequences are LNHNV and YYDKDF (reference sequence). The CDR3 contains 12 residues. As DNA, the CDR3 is TGTGCCACCAGCTACCGATTGGGGGGCTACACCTTC. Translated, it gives CATSYRLGGYTF.

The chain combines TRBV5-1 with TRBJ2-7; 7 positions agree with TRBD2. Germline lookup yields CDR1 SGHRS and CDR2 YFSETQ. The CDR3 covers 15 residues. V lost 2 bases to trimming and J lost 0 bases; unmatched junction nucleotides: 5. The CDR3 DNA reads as TGCGCCAGCAGCTTCACCAGCGGGAACTCCTACGAGCAGTACTTC. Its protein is CASSFTSGNSYEQYF.

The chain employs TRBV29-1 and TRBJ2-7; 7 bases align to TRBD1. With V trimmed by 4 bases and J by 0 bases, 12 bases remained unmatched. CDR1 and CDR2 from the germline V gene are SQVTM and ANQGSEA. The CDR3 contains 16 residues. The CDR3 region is CSVGDSRLTNSYEQYF. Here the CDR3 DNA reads TGCAGCGTTGGGGACAGTAGATTGACTAACTCCTACGAGCAGTACTTC.

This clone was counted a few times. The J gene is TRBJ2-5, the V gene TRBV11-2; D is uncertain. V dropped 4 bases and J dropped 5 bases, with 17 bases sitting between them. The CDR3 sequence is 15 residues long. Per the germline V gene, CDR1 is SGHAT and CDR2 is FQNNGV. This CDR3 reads CASSSQQRAGETQYF. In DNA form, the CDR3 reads TGTGCCAGCAGCTCCCAACAGCGAGCTGGCGAGACCCAGTACTTC.

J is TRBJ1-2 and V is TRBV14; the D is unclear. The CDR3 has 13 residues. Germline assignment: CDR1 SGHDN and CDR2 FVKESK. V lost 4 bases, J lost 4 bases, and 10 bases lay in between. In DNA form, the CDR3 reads TGTGCCAGCAGCCCCGGCACCGGCTATGGCTACACCTTC. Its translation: CASSPGTGYGYTF.

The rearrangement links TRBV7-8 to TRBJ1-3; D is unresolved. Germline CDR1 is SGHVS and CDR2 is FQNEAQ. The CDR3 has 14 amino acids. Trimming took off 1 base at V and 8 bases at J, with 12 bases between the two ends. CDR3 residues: CASSLGPVTDTIYF. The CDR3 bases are TGTGCCAGCAGCTTAGGCCCCGTTACGGACACCATATATTTT.

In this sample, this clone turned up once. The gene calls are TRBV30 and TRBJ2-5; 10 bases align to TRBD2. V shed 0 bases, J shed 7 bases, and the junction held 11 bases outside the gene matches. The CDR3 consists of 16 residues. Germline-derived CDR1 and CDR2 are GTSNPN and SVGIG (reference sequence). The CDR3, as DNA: TGTGCCTGGAGTGTTCAACTAGCGGGGCGCCCGGGGACCCAGTACTTC. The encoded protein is CAWSVQLAGRPGTQYF.

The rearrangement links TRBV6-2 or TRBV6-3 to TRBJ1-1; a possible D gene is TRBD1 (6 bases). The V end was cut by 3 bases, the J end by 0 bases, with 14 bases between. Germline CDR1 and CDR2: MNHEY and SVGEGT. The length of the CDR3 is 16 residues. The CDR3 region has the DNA TGTGCCAGCAGTTATTATCGGGGGGCTCTGAACACTGAAGCTTTCTTT. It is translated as CASSYYRGALNTEAFF.

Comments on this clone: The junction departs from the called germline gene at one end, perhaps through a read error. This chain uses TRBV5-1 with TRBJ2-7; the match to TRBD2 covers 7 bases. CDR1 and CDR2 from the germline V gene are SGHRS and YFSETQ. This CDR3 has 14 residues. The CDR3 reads CASSFGGSSNEQCF. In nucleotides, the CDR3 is TGCGCCAGCAGCTTTGGCGGGAGTAGCAACGAGCAGTGCTTC.

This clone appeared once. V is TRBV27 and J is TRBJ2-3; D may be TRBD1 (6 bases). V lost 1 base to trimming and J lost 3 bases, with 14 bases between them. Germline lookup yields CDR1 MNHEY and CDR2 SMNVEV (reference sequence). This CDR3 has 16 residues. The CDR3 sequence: CASSLLIPQGTDTQYF. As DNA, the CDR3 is TGTGCCAGCAGTTTATTAATTCCCCAGGGGACAGATACGCAGTATTTT.

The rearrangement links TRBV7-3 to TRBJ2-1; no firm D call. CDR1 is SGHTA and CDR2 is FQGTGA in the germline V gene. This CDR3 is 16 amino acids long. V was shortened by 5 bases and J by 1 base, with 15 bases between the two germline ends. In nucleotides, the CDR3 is TGTGCCAGCAGCCCCCGGAGAGGAGAATCCTACAATGAGCAGTTCTTC. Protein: CASSPRRGESYNEQFF.